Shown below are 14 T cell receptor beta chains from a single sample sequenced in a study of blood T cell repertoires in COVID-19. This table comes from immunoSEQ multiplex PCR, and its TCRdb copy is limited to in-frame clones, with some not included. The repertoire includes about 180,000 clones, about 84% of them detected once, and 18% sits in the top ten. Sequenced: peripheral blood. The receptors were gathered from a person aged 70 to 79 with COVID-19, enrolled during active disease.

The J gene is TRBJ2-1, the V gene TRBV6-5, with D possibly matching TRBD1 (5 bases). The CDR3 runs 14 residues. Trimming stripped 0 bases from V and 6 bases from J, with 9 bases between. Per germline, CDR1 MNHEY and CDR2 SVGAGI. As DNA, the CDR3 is TGTGCCAGCAGTTACTCGCCAGGGTCCAATGAGCAGTTCTTC. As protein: CASSYSPGSNEQFF.

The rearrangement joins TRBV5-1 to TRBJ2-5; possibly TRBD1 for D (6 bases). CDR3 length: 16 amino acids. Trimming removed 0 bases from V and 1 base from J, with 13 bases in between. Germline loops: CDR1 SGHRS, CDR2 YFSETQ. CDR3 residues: CASSLDGTTIQETQYF. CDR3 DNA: TGCGCCAGCAGCTTGGATGGGACAACAATCCAAGAGACCCAGTACTTC.

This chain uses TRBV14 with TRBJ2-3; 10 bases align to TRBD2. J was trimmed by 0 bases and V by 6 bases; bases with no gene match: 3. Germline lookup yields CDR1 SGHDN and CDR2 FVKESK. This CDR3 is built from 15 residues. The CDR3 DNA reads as TGTGCCAGCAGAACTAGCGGGACTAGCACAGATACGCAGTATTTT. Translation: CASRTSGTSTDTQYF.

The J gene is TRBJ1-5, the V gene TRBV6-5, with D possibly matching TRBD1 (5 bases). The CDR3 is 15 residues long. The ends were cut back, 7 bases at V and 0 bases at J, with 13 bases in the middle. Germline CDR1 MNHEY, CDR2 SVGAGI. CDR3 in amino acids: CASKLDSLSNQPQHF. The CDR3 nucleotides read TGTGCCAGCAAGCTCGACAGCCTTAGCAATCAGCCCCAGCATTTT.

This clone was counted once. The CDR3 reads CASSSGGANTGELFF. In DNA, the CDR3 is TGTGCCAGCAGCTCGGGGGGAGCGAACACCGGGGAGCTGTTTTTT. The chain couples TRBV7-3 to TRBJ2-2, with 7 bases matching TRBD2. Germline assignment: CDR1 SGHTA and CDR2 FQGTGA. Unmatched junction bases numbered 2, after V lost 4 bases and J lost 0 bases. The CDR3 is 15 amino acids.

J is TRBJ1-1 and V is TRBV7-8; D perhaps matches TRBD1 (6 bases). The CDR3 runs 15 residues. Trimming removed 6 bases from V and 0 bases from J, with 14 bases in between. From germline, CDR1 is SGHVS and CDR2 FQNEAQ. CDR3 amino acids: CASSWYTGLNTEAFF. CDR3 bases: TGTGCCAGCAGTTGGTATACAGGGTTGAACACTGAAGCTTTCTTT.

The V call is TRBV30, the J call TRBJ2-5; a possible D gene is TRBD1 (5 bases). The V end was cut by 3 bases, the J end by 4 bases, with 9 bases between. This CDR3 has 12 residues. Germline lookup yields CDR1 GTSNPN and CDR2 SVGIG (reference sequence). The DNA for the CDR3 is TGTGCCTGGAGGGCCACAGGAGAGACCCAGTACTTC. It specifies CAWRATGETQYF.

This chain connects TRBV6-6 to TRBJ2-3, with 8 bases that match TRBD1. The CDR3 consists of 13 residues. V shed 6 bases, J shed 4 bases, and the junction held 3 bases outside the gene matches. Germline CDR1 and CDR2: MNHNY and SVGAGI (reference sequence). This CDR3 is CASSKDRADTQYF. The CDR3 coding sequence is TGTGCCAGCAGCAAGGACAGGGCAGATACGCAGTATTTT.

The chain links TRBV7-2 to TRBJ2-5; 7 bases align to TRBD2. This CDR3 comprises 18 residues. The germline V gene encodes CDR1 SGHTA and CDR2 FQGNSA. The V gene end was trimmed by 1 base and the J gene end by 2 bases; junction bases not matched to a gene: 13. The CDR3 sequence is CASSLGAPGPSGQETQYF. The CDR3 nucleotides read TGTGCCAGCAGCTTAGGGGCCCCAGGCCCTAGCGGTCAAGAGACCCAGTACTTC.

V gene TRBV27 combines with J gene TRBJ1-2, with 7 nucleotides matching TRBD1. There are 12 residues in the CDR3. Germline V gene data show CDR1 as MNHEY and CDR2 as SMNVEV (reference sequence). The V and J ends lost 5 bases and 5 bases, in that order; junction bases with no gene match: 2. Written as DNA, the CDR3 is TGTGCCAGCAGTCCGACAGGGTATGGCTACACCTTC. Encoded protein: CASSPTGYGYTF.

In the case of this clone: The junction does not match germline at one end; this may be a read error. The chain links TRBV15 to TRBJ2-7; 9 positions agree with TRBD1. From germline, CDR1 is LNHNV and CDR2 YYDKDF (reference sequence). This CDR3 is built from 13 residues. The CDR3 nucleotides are TGTGCCACCAGCGTCGACAGGGGGAAACCGCAGGTGTTC. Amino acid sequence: CATSVDRGKPQVF.

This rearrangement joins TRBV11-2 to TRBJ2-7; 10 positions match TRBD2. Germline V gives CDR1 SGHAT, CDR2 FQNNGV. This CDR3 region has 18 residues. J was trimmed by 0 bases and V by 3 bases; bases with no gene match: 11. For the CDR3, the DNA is TGTGCCAGCAGCTTCCTAGGAAGGGCTAGCGGGAGCTCCTACGAGCAGTACTTC. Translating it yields CASSFLGRASGSSYEQYF.

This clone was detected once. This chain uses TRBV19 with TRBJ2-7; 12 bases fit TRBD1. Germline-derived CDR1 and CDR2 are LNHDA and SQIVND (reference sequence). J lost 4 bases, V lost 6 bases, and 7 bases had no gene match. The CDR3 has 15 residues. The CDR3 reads CASSSPGQGAYEQYF. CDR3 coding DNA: TGTGCCAGTAGCTCACCGGGACAGGGGGCTTACGAGCAGTACTTC.

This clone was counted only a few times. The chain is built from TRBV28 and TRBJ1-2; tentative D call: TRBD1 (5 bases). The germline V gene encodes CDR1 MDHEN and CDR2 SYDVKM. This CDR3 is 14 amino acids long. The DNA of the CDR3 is TGTGCAGTACCGTTTAGAAGGCAGGGCGGCGGCTACACCTTC. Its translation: CAVPFRRQGGGYTF.